This TCR beta chain emerged from a study of shared clonotypes between healthy human individuals. Some clones are missing from TCRdb's copy, which holds only in-frame ones; the method was immunoSEQ multiplex PCR. Among around 500,000 clones, around 73% were seen once, and the ten largest hold around 12%. The CDR3 is 16 residues long. Trimming at V came to 6 bases and at J to 7 bases, leaving 8 bases not matched to a gene. The germline V gene has CDR1 SNHLY and CDR2 FYNNEI. This clone was detected a few times. The antigen remains undetermined. Findings and limits, study-wide: Apart from blood, nothing was sampled; tissue repertoires likely differ.

The sample consisted of PBMCs. The receptor was derived from a woman aged 40 to 50 in good health. Some clones in this sample may be carry-over from other donors' samples. The V and J genes are TRBV2 and TRBJ2-1, with TRBD2 matching over 14 bases. This chain's CDR3 is CASRATGLAGVNEQFF. The CDR3 coding sequence is TGTGCCAGCAGAGCTACGGGACTAGCGGGGGTTAATGAGCAGTTCTTC.